This TCR beta chain was obtained from a study of blood T cell repertoires in COVID-19. Seattle patient enrollment occurred during active infection, with longitudinal follow-up thereafter. Sequencing used immunoSEQ multiplex PCR; TCRdb keeps in-frame clones, though not all of them. Here the sample spans around 470,000 clones, approximately 89% being singletons. After removal of 0 bases from V and 6 bases from J, the junction contained 8 bases not matched to a gene. CDR1 is SGHRS and CDR2 is YFSETQ in the germline V gene. CDR3 size: 15 residues. This clone appeared a single time. The rearrangement joins TRBV5-1 to TRBJ2-7; 8 bases line up with TRBD1. The specimen sequenced was peripheral blood. This TCR came from a man between 18 and 35 years old with COVID-19, enrolled during active disease. CDR3 DNA: TGCGCCAGCAGCTTGGGGCAGGGGGCAACGACCGAGCAGTACTTC. Protein sequence: CASSLGQGATTEQYF.